This T cell receptor beta chain was identified in a study of metastatic and nonmetastatic thyroid tumors. With MiXCR, TCRdb reprocessed the PCR reads. The data show about 3,100 clones, with roughly 27% seen just once and roughly 14% held by the top ten. No treatment of any kind had been given to any patient before thyroid surgery. Germline V gives CDR1 LGHNA, CDR2 YNFKEQ. This CDR3 is built from 20 residues. V gave up 4 bases and J gave up 4 bases; unmatched junction bases: 19. The clonotype comes from a female donor with papillary thyroid cancer or a benign thyroid nodule (not recorded which). Some clones in this sample may be carry-over from other donors' samples. Sequencing was performed on tumor tissue. The rearrangement joins TRBV4-2 to TRBJ1-2; 12 bases align to TRBD1. The CDR3 spells CASSPVVTGTGGAKFYGYTF. CDR3 nucleotide sequence: TGTGCCAGCAGCCCAGTGGTCACCGGGACAGGGGGCGCAAAATTCTATGGCTACACCTTC.